This record covers a single T cell receptor beta chain. The sample comes from a study of blood T cell repertoires in COVID-19. Study information: Donors in the United States, Italy and Spain gave samples during acute or convalescent COVID-19.

Data came from immunoSEQ multiplex PCR; TCRdb stores just in-frame clones and leaves some out. The table lists about 200,000 clones, around 90% of them singletons, with approximately 1.1% in the top ten. V was clipped by 1 base and J by 2 bases; unmatched bases: 7. CDR1 and CDR2 (germline): MGHRA, YSYEKL. This CDR3 region has 16 residues. V and J are TRBV4-1 and TRBJ2-5; 7 nucleotides align to TRBD2. The sequencing input was PBMCs or T cells enriched from blood (not recorded which). The sequence derives from a man under 40 who had recovered from COVID-19. The CDR3 protein is CASSQGSGRDQETQYF. CDR3 nucleotides: TGCGCCAGCAGCCAAGGTAGCGGGCGGGATCAAGAGACCCAGTACTTC.